Presented here are 4 T cell receptor beta chains from one specimen sequenced in a study of shared clonotypes between healthy human individuals. Profiled with immunoSEQ multiplex PCR; TCRdb holds only in-frame clones, not every one. The profile shows roughly 2.2 million clones, about 90% of them singletons. The material sequenced was naive CD4+ T cells from PBMCs. Subset of the sample: CD45RA+ positively selected. These receptor sequences come from a man aged 18-30 years in good health. Some clones in this sample may be carry-over from other donors' samples.

The chain couples TRBV27 to TRBJ2-5, with a weak D call TRBD2 (6 bases). V lost 2 bases and J 5 bases, leaving 9 bases between the germline ends. Per germline, CDR1 MNHEY and CDR2 SMNVEV (reference sequence). This CDR3 is built from 13 residues. The CDR3 nucleotides read TGTGCCAGCAGTTTAGGAGGGAGGGAGACCCAGTACTTC. This codes for CASSLGGRETQYF.

The chain recombines TRBV5-1 with TRBJ2-1; D tentatively reads TRBD1 or TRBD2 (5 bases each). Germline V gene lookup returns CDR1 SGHRS and CDR2 YFSETQ. Trimming shortened V by 0 bases and J by 8 bases, and 12 bases separated the two germline ends. The CDR3 loop spans 14 amino acids. DNA of the CDR3: TGCGCCAGCAGCTTGGCGGGGCCCCCCCATGAGCAGTTCTTC. Its protein product is CASSLAGPPHEQFF. Complete variable domain (other parts from reference TRBV5-1 and TRBJ2-1): KAGVTQTPRYLIKTRGQQVTLSCSPISGHRSVSWYQQTPGQGLQFLFEYFSETQRNKGNFPGRFSGRQFSNSRSEMNVSTLELGDSALYLCASSLAGPPHEQFFGPGTRLTVL.

V gene TRBV6-1 combines with J gene TRBJ1-2; D ambiguous. CDR3 length: 13 residues. Germline loops: CDR1 MNHNS, CDR2 SASEGT. Trimming shortened V by 8 bases and J by 3 bases, and 13 bases separated the two germline ends. This CDR3 is CASFSQVDYGYTF. DNA for the CDR3: TGTGCCAGCTTTAGCCAGGTCGACTATGGCTACACCTTC.

The chain uses TRBV30 and TRBJ2-3; D not resolved. This CDR3 is built from 13 residues. Germline-derived CDR1 and CDR2 are GTSNPN and SVGIG (reference sequence). Between the trimmed V and J ends, which lost 4 bases and 0 bases, there was a span of 8 bases. CDR3 amino acids: CAWMLGSTDTQYF. As DNA, the CDR3 is TGTGCCTGGATGCTGGGTAGCACAGATACGCAGTATTTT.